Listed below are T cell receptor beta chains from one sample, sequenced in a study of spatial heterogeneity in lung cancer. TCRdb redid the calling of the 5' RACE reads with MiXCR, one entry per CDR3 protein. The sample lists some 100,000 distinct CDR3 sequences, approximately 12% occurring once. This specimen consisted of PBMCs, obtained at surgery. These TCRs come from a male donor with early-stage non-small cell lung cancer. Both conserved end residues are part of each CDR3. Fields, in order: V gene, J gene, clone size, CDR3 protein. Expanded clones get a size class; other rows say once, few or many, or leave the size out.

>TRBV9|TRBJ2-7|.
CASSVGGTSGDSYEQYF
>TRBV2|TRBJ2-1|.
CASSVTSGSSYNEQFF
>TRBV30|TRBJ2-2|.
CAWTRDRVAGELFF
>TRBV20-1|TRBJ2-2|.
CSARDGALGLPTGELFF
>TRBV4-3|TRBJ1-1|few
CASSQELGYTEAFF
>TRBV29-1|TRBJ1-3|few
CSVVGDPGNTIYF
>TRBV7-9|TRBJ2-1|few
CASSPPLRLAVNEQFF
>TRBV13|TRBJ1-5|few
CASSLRGNQPQHF
>TRBV5-4|TRBJ2-3|.
CASSFGSGGGDTQYF
>TRBV10-3|TRBJ2-7|.
CAISPAGATYEQYF
>TRBV20-1|TRBJ1-1|.
CSARGGAEAFF
>TRBV5-5|TRBJ1-6|many
CASNQDDNSPLHF
>TRBV7-2|TRBJ2-1|few
CASSLVGGNNEQFF
>TRBV20-1|TRBJ1-2|.
CSARDDRDNTF
>TRBV28|TRBJ2-7|.
CASSGSYEQYF
>TRBV10-3|TRBJ2-2|few
CAISEDAGQINTGELFF
>TRBV5-1|TRBJ2-4|few
CASSSNPGLAGEAKNIQYF
>TRBV6-5|TRBJ2-7|many
CASTVGTAYEQYF
>TRBV3-1|TRBJ2-1|few
CASSQGGGRVYNEQFF
>TRBV12-3/TRBV12-4|TRBJ1-2|many
CASSLVASYGYTF
>TRBV28|TRBJ1-4|.
CASSPGFRDEKLFF
>TRBV7-3|TRBJ1-1|few
CASSLVGGQGWNTEAFF
>TRBV4-3|TRBJ2-2|many
CASSQAGGGAGELFF
>TRBV5-1|TRBJ1-1|many
CASSMNSEDTEAFF
>TRBV12-3/TRBV12-4|TRBJ2-7|.
CASSYRAGEQGQYF
>TRBV7-7|TRBJ2-3|few
CASSLPDRGTDTQYF
>TRBV12-3/TRBV12-4|TRBJ1-2|.
CASVGLMDYGYTF
>TRBV7-9|TRBJ2-4|few
CASSSDSAGNIQYF
>TRBV5-1|TRBJ2-7|.
CASSFRDGFYEQYF
>TRBV27|TRBJ2-5|.
CASSSRTEYQETQYF
>TRBV2|TRBJ2-7|few
CASNLQGHLYEQYF
>TRBV29-1|TRBJ1-1|many
CSVVRGTEAFF
>TRBV20-1|TRBJ1-3|few
CSARGTAGGRNTIYF
>TRBV7-6|TRBJ2-7|few
CASSLVGQTYEQYF
>TRBV15|TRBJ1-5|few
CATSDGKTGLNQPQHF
>TRBV6-5|TRBJ2-3|.
CASSTVSGFRDTQYF
>TRBV29-1|TRBJ1-1|.
CSVGQGALTEAFF
>TRBV7-3|TRBJ2-5|.
CASSPSGQGETQYF
>TRBV12-3/TRBV12-4|TRBJ2-1|.
CASIFAAGAYNEQFF
>TRBV7-9|TRBJ2-1|few
CASYGGSYNEQFF
>TRBV5-1|TRBJ2-3|many
CASSLATLIGTDTQYF
>TRBV20-1|TRBJ2-5|few
CSATLLAGGGQTQYF
>TRBV6-4|TRBJ2-1|.
CASSDSKGPYNEQFF